This T cell receptor beta chain was profiled in a study of blood T cells in healthy people across ages. Regarding the study as a whole: Age brought a roughly linear fall in TCR beta diversity measured per million T cells.

With respect to this clonotype: No antigen is known for it.

It was with a sample-barcoded 5' primer and a J-beta primer mix that a second PCR of roughly 7 to 12 cycles was run. Each CDR3 protein gets one entry after TCRdb re-called the 5' RACE reads with MiXCR. The sample holds about a million distinct CDR3 sequences, under 50% seen once. Per individual sample, total RNA of at least 5.5 micrograms was extracted. The CDR3 is made up of 16 amino acids. The germline V and J ends were trimmed by 4 bases and 5 bases, with 15 bases remaining between them. Germline V CDR1 and CDR2: MNHNS, SASEGT. The V and J genes are TRBV6-1 and TRBJ1-6, with D unresolved. The receptor comes from a man in his thirties or forties in good health. The sequenced material came from blood. CDR3 sequence (DNA): TGTGCCAGCAGTGCCCCGGGCCGTTCTAATAATTCACCCCTCCACTTT. The encoded protein is CASSAPGRSNNSPLHF.